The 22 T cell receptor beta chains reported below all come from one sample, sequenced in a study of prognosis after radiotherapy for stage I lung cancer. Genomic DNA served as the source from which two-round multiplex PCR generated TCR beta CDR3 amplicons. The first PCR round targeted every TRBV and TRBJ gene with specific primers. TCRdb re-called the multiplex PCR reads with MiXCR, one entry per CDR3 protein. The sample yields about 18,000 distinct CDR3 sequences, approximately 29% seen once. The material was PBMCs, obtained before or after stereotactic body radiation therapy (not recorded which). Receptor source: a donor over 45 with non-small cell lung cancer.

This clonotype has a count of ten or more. CDR3 residues: CASSLDDREEQYF. CDR3 in DNA: TGCGCCAGCAGCTTGGACGACAGGGAAGAGCAGTACTTC. The V gene is TRBV5-1, the J gene TRBJ2-7, with TRBD1 matching 7 bases. This CDR3 comprises 13 residues. With V trimmed by 0 bases and J by 7 bases, 4 bases remained unmatched. CDR1 and CDR2 from the germline V gene are SGHRS and YFSETQ.

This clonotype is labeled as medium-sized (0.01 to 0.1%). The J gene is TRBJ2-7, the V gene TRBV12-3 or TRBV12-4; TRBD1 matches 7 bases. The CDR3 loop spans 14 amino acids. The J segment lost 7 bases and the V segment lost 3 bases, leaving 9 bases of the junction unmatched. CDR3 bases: TGTGCCAGCAGTTTGACAGGGCCTAGGGGTGAGCAGTACTTC. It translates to CASSLTGPRGEQYF.

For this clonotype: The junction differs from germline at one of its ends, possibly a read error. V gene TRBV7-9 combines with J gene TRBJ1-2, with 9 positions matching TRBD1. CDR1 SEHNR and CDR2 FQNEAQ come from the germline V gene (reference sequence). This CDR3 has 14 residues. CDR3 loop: CVSSGRDRAYCYTF. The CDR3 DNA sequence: TGTGTCAGCAGCGGCCGGGACAGGGCCTATTGCTACACCTTC. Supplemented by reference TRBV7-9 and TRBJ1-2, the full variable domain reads DTGVSQNPRHKITKRGQNVTFRCDPISEHNRLYWYRQTLGQGPEFLTYFQNEAQLEKSRLLSDRFSAERPKGSFSTLEIQRTEQGDSAMYLCVSSGRDRAYCYTFGSGTRLTVV.

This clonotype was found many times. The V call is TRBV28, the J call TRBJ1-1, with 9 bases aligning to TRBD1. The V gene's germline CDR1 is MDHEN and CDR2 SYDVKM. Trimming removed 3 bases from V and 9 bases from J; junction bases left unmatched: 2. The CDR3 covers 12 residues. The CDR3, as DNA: TGTGCCAGCAGTTTCGGACAGGGGAAAGCTTTCTTT. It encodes CASSFGQGKAFF.

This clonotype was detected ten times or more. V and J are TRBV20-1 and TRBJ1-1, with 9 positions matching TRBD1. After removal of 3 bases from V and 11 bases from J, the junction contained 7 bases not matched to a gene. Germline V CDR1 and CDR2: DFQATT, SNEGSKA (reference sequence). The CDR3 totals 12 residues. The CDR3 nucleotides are TGCAGTGCTAGGAAGGGACAGGGCCTGGCTTTCTTT. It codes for CSARKGQGLAFF.

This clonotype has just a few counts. The CDR3 sequence: CASSIKAQETQYF. CDR3 bases: TGTGCCAGTAGTATCAAGGCCCAAGAGACCCAGTACTTC. The chain employs TRBV19 and TRBJ2-5; D ambiguous. The V gene lost 3 bases and the J gene lost 1 base, with 6 bases spanning the gap. In germline, CDR1 is LNHDA, CDR2 SQIVND (reference sequence). This CDR3 has 13 residues.

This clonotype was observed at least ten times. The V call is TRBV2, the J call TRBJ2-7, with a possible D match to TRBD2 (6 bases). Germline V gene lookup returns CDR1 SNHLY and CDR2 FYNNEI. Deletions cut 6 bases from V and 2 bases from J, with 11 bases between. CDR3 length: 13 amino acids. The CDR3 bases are TGTGCCAGCAGGGCTAGCGAGCCCTACGAGCAGTACTTC. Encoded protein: CASRASEPYEQYF. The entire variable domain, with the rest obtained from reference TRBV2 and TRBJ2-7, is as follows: EPEVTQTPSHQVTQMGQEVILRCVPISNHLYFYWYRQILGQKVEFLVSFYNNEISEKSEIFDDQFSVERPDGSNFTLKIRSTKLEDSAMYFCASRASEPYEQYFGPGTRLTVT.

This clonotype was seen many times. The CDR3 coding sequence is TGTGCCAGCAGTAAAAACCCGGGACAGCGCACAGATACGCAGTATTTT. It translates to CASSKNPGQRTDTQYF. The chain is built from TRBV28 and TRBJ2-3; 7 bases agree with TRBD1. Germline V gene data show CDR1 as MDHEN and CDR2 as SYDVKM. The CDR3 spans 16 residues. J lost 1 base, V lost 5 bases, and 9 bases had no gene match.

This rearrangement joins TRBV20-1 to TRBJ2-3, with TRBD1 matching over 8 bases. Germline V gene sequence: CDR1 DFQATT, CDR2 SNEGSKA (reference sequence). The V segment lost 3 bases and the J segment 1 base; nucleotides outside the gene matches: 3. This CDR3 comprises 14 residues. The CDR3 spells CSARLGQGTDTQYF. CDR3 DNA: TGCAGTGCTAGGCTGGGACAGGGCACAGATACGCAGTATTTT.

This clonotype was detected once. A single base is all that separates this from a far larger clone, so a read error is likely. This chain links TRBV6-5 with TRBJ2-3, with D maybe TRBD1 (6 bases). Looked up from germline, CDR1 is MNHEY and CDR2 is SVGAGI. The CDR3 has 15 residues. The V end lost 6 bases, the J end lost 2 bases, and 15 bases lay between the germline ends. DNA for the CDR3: TGTGCCAGCAGGGCCGGACAGCTTACCACAGATACGCAGTATTTT. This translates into CASRAGQLTTDTQYF.

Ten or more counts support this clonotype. CDR3 residues: CSANPPREGGTEAFF. As DNA, the CDR3 is TGCAGTGCTAACCCCCCCCGGGAGGGGGGCACTGAAGCTTTCTTT. The chain couples TRBV20-1 to TRBJ1-1, with D possibly being TRBD1 (6 bases). Germline assignment: CDR1 DFQATT and CDR2 SNEGSKA (reference sequence). Trimming cost V 4 bases and J 4 bases, with 19 bases left between them. This CDR3 spans 15 amino acids.

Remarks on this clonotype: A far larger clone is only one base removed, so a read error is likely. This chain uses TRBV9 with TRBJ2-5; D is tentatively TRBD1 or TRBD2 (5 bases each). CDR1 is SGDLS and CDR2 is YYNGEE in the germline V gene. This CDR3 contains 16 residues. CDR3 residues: CASRFEPGPGKETQYF. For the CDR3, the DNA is TGCGCCAGCAGATTCGAACCGGGACCGGGGAAGGAGACCCAGTACTTC.

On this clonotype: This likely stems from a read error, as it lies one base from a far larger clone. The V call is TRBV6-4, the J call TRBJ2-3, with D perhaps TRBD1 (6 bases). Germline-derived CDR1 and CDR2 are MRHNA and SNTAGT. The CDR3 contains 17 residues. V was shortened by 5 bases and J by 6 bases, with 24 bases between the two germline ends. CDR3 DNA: TGTGCCAGCAGTTCCGTTGACCCGAACCCCACAGGGGATACGCAGTATTTT. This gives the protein CASSSVDPNPTGDTQYF.

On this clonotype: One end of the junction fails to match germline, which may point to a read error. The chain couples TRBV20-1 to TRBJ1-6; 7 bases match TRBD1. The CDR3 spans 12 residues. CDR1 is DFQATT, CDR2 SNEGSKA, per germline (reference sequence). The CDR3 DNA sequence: TGCAGTGGCCGGGACAGCAATTCACCCCTACACTTT. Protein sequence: CSGRDSNSPLHF.

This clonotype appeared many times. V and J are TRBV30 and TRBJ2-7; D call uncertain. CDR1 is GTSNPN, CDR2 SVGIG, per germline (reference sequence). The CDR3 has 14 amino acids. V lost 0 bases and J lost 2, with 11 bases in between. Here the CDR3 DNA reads TGTGCCTGGAGTGTACGCAGTATCCCCTACGAGCAGTACTTC. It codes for CAWSVRSIPYEQYF.

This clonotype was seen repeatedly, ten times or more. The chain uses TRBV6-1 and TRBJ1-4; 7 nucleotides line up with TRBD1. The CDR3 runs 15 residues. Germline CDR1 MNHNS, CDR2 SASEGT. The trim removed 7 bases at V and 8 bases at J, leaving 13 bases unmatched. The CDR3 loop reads CASIQPQGGGEKLFF. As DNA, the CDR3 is TGTGCCAGCATCCAACCTCAGGGGGGTGGAGAAAAACTGTTTTTT.

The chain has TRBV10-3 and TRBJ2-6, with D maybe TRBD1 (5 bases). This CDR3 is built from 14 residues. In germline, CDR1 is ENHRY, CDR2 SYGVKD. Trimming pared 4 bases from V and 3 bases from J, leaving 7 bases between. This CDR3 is CAISGGYGANVLTF. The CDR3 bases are TGTGCCATCAGTGGGGGCTATGGGGCCAACGTCCTGACTTTC.

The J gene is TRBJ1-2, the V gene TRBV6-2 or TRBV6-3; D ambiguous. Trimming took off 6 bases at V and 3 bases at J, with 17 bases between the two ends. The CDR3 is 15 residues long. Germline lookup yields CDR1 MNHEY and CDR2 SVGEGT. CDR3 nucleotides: TGTGCCAGCAGCTCTGCGACCGTTGTGTACTATGGCTACACCTTC. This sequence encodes CASSSATVVYYGYTF.

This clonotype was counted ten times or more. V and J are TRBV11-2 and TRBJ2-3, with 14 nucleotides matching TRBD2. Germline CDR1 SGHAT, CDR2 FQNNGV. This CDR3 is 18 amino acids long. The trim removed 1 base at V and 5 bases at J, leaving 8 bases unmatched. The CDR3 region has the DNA TGTGCCAGCAGCTTAGTAGGGGGGACTAGCGGGAGTTTAGATACGCAGTATTTT. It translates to CASSLVGGTSGSLDTQYF.

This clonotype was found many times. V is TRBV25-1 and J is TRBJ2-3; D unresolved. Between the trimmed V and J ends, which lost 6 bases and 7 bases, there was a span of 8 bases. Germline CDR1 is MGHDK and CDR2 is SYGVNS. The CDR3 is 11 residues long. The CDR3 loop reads CASSTEYTQYF. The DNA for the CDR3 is TGTGCCAGCAGCACTGAGTATACGCAGTATTTT.

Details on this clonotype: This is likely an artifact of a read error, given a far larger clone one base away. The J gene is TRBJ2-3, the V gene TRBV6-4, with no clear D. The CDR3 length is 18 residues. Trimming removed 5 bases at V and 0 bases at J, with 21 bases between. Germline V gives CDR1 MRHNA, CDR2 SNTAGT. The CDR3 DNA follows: TGTGCCAGCAGTTGCCGTGGCGTGTGGGGTCCTAGCACAGATACGCAGTATTTT. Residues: CASSCRGVWGPSTDTQYF.

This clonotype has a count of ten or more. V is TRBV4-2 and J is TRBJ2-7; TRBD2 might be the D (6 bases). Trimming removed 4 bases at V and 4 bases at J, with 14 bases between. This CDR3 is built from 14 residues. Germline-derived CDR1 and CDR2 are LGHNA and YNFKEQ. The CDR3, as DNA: TGTGCCAGCAGCCCCTCCGTTAGCGGTTACGAGCAGTACTTC. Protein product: CASSPSVSGYEQYF.